The present T cell receptor (beta chain) was sequenced within a study of blood T cell repertoires in COVID-19 (dated by TCRdb to 2020 to 2022). Background for the entire study: The collaborator samples originated in the United States, Italy and Spain and spanned the acute and convalescent phases of COVID-19. The prospective study material was composed of cDNA or gDNA derived from T cells, B-cell-depleted T cells, or PBMCs. The dataset comprised deeply sampled blood TCRbeta repertoires from subjects exposed to, actively infected with, or recovered from COVID-19. The repertoires were released in a freely available public database intended as a resource for research on the immune response to SARS-CoV-2. The samples were drawn from two sources: the first 160 participants of the ongoing ImmuneRACE study, and 1,000 to 1,500 subjects contributed by 6 global collaborators. Sample metadata almost always included a de-identified subject ID, COVID-19 status, age in years and sex. Where HLA class I and class II types were available, the types were taken from metadata supplied by the sample provider, not from assay-based typing.

Whole blood was collected in K2EDTA tubes by collaborating institutions according to the institutions' own protocols. For TCRbeta analysis, collaborator samples were shipped as frozen whole blood, as isolated PBMCs, or as DNA extracted from either sample type. Overall results and qualifications from the work: Clinical and demographic metadata were provided uncurated, with the amount varying by source and participant.

TCRbeta CDR3 regions were amplified from genomic DNA by means of the immunoSEQ Assay, a bias-controlled multiplex PCR. Turning to the authors' computational methods: Within the assay, amplification of reference gene primers was used to estimate how many nucleated cells each sample contained. Sequence reads were collapsed and filtered to measure the absolute abundance of every unique TCRbeta CDR3 rearrangement. For each sample, productive Simpson clonality was calculated as the square root of Simpson's diversity index across productive rearrangements. The table comes from immuneACCESS by way of TCRdb, which keeps in-frame sequences with V and J called. Part of the clones is missing from these tables; in studies checked, under half for an unresolved V gene and the rest for unknown reasons. The V and J calls and clone size were taken over from that table, and D and trimming were inferred from the DNA. In this sample the table shows approximately 130,000 clones, roughly 80% of which occur a single time. The ten largest make up over 7% of the sample.

Of note for this clone: Its antigen remains unidentified. No much larger clone is present one base from it, and per-base qualities are unavailable.

The CDR3 contains 11 residues, cysteine and phenylalanine counted. The CDR3 DNA has 33 bases and is translated from base 1. At the junction V is shortened by 1 base and J by 9 bases, with 4 bases in between. For CDR1 and CDR2, the germline V gene lists MGHRA and YSYEKL. Sequencing used peripheral blood. The chain is made from TRBV4-1 and TRBJ2-1; the D gene is not confidently resolved. This receptor was taken from a human donor in a cohort sampled during active COVID-19. The CDR3 reads as follows: CASSQGSEQFF. The base sequence is TGCGCCAGCAGCCAAGGTAGTGAGCAGTTCTTC.